A selection of T cell receptor beta chains follows, all from one sample in a study of blood T cells in healthy people across ages. TCRdb reprocessed the 5' RACE reads via MiXCR and lists one record per CDR3 protein. The sample consists of about 1.8 million distinct CDR3 sequences, 40% to 55% of them appearing once. Sequenced input: blood. The source is a woman between 40 and 55 years old in good health. Both conserved end residues are part of each CDR3. A D gene is named only where the DNA matches it firmly. Size values are once, few and many counts, or a class for expanded clones, and some rows have none.

j_call,v_call,clone_size,d_call,cdr3_aa,cdr3_nt
TRBJ2-5,TRBV9,.,.,CASSVGRGVQETQYF,TGTGCCAGCAGCGTGGGACGGGGAGTCCAAGAGACCCAGTACTTC
TRBJ2-1,TRBV12-3/TRBV12-4,many,.,CASSFVGRTVRNEQFF,TGTGCCAGCAGTTTTGTGGGACGGACGGTCAGGAATGAGCAGTTCTTC
TRBJ2-3,TRBV12-3/TRBV12-4,.,.,CASSLSAGPTDTQYF,TGTGCCAGCAGTTTATCCGCAGGGCCCACAGATACGCAGTATTTT
TRBJ2-1,TRBV10-3,.,TRBD1,CAISGRIGTATGDEQFF,TGTGCCATCAGTGGGAGAATTGGGACAGCGACCGGGGATGAGCAGTTCTTC
TRBJ2-1,TRBV9,.,TRBD2,CASSVGRGLGLAGGFSYNEQFF,TGTGCCAGCAGCGTAGGCAGGGGTTTGGGGCTAGCGGGGGGATTTTCCTACAATGAGCAGTTCTTC
TRBJ2-5,TRBV4-3,many,TRBD2,CASSQGLAGGETQYF,TGCGCCAGCAGCCAAGGACTAGCAGGCGGCGAGACCCAGTACTTC
TRBJ2-3,TRBV5-1,.,.,CASSLGQRTGTPDTQYF,TGCGCCAGCAGCTTGGGTCAGAGAACAGGAACGCCAGATACGCAGTATTTT
TRBJ2-3,TRBV27,.,.,CASSSYTLGTDTQYF,TGTGCCAGCAGTTCCTACACCCTCGGGACAGATACGCAGTATTTT
TRBJ2-2,TRBV7-2,.,TRBD1,CASSHPGQELLGELFF,TGTGCCAGCAGCCATCCGGGACAGGAGTTGTTAGGGGAGCTGTTTTTT
TRBJ1-1,TRBV4-3,.,TRBD1,CASSQGSDRGPPEAFF,TGCGCCAGCAGCCAAGGCTCGGACAGGGGGCCCCCTGAAGCTTTCTTT
TRBJ2-3,TRBV2,.,.,CASSREAEGTQYF,TGTGCCAGCAGCCGAGAGGCCGAGGGTACGCAGTATTTT
TRBJ2-4,TRBV6-6,.,TRBD2,CASSYRGGVGKNIQYF,TGTGCCAGCAGTTACCGGGGAGGGGTCGGCAAAAACATTCAGTACTTC
TRBJ2-2,TRBV15,once,TRBD1,CATSRDPGPGQGFRELFF,TGTGCCACCAGCAGAGATCCGGGCCCGGGACAGGGTTTCAGGGAGCTGTTTTTT
TRBJ1-2,TRBV29-1,.,.,CSVTGGGGYGYTF,TGCAGCGTCACGGGGGGAGGGGGCTATGGCTACACCTTC
TRBJ2-5,TRBV5-1,many,TRBD2,CASSLGTSGQETQYF,TGTGCCAGCAGCCTAGGGACTAGCGGTCAAGAGACCCAGTACTTC
TRBJ1-5,TRBV6-6,.,.,CASRDNQPQHF,TGTGCCAGCAGGGATAATCAGCCCCAGCATTTT
TRBJ2-1,TRBV6-2/TRBV6-3,.,TRBD1,CASSYSPTGDYNEQFF,TGTGCCAGCAGTTACTCACCTACAGGGGACTACAATGAGCAGTTCTTC
TRBJ1-4,TRBV27,few,.,CASSFYRDNDEKLFF,TGTGCCAGCAGTTTCTACCGGGACAATGATGAAAAACTGTTTTTT
TRBJ2-1,TRBV28,few,.,CASSSNRELSYNEQFF,TGTGCCAGCAGTTCCAACAGGGAGCTCTCCTACAATGAGCAGTTCTTC
TRBJ1-6,TRBV6-5,.,.,CASSDGQILAPLHF,TGTGCCAGCAGCGACGGACAGATTTTAGCACCCCTCCACTTT
TRBJ2-7,TRBV20-1,few,TRBD2,CSALLALPEQYF,TGCAGTGCTTTACTAGCGCTCCCGGAGCAGTACTTC
TRBJ2-1,TRBV4-1,.,.,CASSQVRINNEQFF,TGCGCCAGCAGCCAAGTAAGGATCAACAATGAGCAGTTCTTC
TRBJ2-1,TRBV5-8,.,TRBD1,CASSGDRDQAYNEQFF,TGTGCCAGCAGCGGAGACAGGGATCAGGCGTACAATGAGCAGTTCTTC
TRBJ2-6,TRBV7-3,few,TRBD1,CASSLISATGLGANVLTF,TGTGCCAGCAGCTTAATTTCGGCGACAGGGCTCGGGGCCAACGTCCTGACTTTC
TRBJ2-3,TRBV7-2,.,.,CAGSGNRADTQYF,TGTGCCGGCAGCGGCAACAGGGCAGATACGCAGTATTTT
TRBJ2-3,TRBV5-1,.,TRBD1,CASGLRTGGETDTQYF,TGCGCCAGCGGCCTCCGGACAGGGGGCGAGACAGATACGCAGTATTTT
TRBJ2-6,TRBV11-2,few,.,CASSLVGSASGANVLTF,TGTGCCAGCAGCTTAGTTGGGTCAGCCTCTGGGGCCAACGTCCTGACTTTC
TRBJ2-1,TRBV4-2,few,.,CASSHGGGDYNEQFF,TGTGCCAGCAGCCATGGGGGCGGAGATTACAATGAGCAGTTCTTC
TRBJ2-7,TRBV27,.,.,CASSFLDGIEQYF,TGTGCCAGCAGTTTTCTTGACGGGATAGAGCAGTACTTC
TRBJ1-4,TRBV6-5,.,.,CASSPTTVDINEKLFF,TGTGCCAGCAGTCCCACAACCGTGGACATCAATGAAAAACTGTTTTTT
TRBJ1-4,TRBV27,.,.,CASSRSVATNEKLFF,TGTGCCAGCAGCCGTAGTGTTGCAACTAATGAAAAACTGTTTTTT
TRBJ1-2,TRBV6-1,.,TRBD1,CASPSPRQGNYGYTF,TGTGCCAGCCCCTCTCCTCGACAGGGCAACTATGGCTACACCTTC
TRBJ1-2,TRBV28,.,TRBD1,CASVGTEYGYTF,TGTGCCAGCGTAGGGACAGAGTATGGCTACACCTTC
TRBJ2-4,TRBV7-2,.,.,CASSLEDSHIAKNIQYF,TGTGCCAGCAGCTTAGAGGACAGCCACATAGCCAAAAACATTCAGTACTTC
TRBJ2-2,TRBV11-3,.,.,CASSLDGFTGELFF,TGTGCCAGCAGCTTGGACGGTTTCACCGGGGAGCTGTTTTTT
TRBJ2-5,TRBV20-1,.,TRBD1,CSAPKHKPRGQETQYF,TGCAGTGCGCCCAAACATAAACCCAGGGGGCAGGAGACCCAGTACTTC
TRBJ2-1,TRBV3-1,.,TRBD1,CASRLRGQAYNEQFF,TGTGCCAGCAGACTCAGGGGACAGGCCTACAATGAGCAGTTCTTC
TRBJ2-7,TRBV29-1,.,TRBD2,CSARSGLGSYEQYF,TGCAGCGCCCGTTCGGGACTAGGCTCCTACGAGCAGTACTTC